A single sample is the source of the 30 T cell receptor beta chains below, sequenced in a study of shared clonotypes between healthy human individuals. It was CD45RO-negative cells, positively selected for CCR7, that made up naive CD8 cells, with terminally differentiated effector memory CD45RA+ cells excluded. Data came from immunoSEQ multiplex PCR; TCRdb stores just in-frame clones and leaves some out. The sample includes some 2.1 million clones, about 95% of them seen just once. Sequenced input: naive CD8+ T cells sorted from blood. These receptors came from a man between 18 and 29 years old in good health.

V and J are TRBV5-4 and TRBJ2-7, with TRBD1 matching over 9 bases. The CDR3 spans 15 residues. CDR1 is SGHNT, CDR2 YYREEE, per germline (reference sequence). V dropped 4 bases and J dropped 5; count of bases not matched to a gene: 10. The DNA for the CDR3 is TGTGCCAGCAGCGATTCGACAGGGGGGAGGAACGAGCAGTACTTC. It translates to CASSDSTGGRNEQYF. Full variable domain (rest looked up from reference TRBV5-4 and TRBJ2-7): ETGVTQSPTHLIKTRGQQVTLRCSSQSGHNTVSWYQQALGQGPQFIFQYYREEENGRGNFPPRFSGLQFPNYSSELNVNALELDDSALYLCASSDSTGGRNEQYFGPGTRLTVT.

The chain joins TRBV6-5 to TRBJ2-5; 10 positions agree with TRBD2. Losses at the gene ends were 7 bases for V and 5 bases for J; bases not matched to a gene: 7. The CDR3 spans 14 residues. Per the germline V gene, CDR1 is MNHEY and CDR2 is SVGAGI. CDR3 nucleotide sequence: TGTGCCAGCAAGGTAGCGGGAGGCGAGGAGACCCAGTACTTC. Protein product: CASKVAGGEETQYF.

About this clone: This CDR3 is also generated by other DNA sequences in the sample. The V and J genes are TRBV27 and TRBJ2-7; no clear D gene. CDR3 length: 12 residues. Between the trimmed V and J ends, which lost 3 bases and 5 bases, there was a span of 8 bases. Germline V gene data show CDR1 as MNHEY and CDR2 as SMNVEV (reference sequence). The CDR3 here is CASSFPGHEQYF. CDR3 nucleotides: TGTGCCAGCAGTTTCCCCGGGCACGAGCAGTACTTC.

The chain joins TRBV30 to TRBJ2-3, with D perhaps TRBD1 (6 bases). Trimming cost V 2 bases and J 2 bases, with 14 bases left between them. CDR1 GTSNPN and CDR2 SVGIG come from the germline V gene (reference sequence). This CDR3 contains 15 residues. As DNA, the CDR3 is TGTGCCTGGAGTTCCCTGGGGGCCATCACAGATACGCAGTATTTT. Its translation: CAWSSLGAITDTQYF.

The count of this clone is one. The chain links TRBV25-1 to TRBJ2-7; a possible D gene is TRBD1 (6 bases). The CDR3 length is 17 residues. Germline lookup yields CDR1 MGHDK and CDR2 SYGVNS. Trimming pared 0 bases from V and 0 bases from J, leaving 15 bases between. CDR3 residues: CASSEYGEGEPSYEQYF. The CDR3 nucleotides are TGTGCCAGCAGTGAATATGGAGAGGGGGAGCCCTCCTACGAGCAGTACTTC.

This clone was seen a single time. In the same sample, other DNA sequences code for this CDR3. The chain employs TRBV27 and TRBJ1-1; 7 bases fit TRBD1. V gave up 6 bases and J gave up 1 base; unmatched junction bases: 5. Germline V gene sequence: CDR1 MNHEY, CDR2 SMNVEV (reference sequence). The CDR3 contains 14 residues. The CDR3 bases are TGTGCCAGCAGCTGGACAGGAGCGAACACTGAAGCTTTCTTT. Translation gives CASSWTGANTEAFF.

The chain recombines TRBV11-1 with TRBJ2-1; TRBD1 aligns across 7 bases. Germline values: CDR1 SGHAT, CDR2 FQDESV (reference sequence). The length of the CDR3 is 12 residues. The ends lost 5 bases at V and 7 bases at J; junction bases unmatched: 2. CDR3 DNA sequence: TGTGCCAGCAGCCCACAGGGGAATGAGCAGTTCTTC. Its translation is CASSPQGNEQFF.

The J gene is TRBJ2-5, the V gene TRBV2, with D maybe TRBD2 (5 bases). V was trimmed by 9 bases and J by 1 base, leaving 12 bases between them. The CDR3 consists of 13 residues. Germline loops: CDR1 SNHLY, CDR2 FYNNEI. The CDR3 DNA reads TGTGCCAGATCGACTATCCCCCAAGAGACCCAGTACTTC. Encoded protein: CARSTIPQETQYF.

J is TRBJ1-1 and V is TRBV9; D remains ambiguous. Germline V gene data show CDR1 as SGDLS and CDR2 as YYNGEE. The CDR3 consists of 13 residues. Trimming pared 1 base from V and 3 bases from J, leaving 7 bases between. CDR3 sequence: CASSVWTDTEAFF. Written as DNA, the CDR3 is TGTGCCAGCAGCGTATGGACGGACACTGAAGCTTTCTTT.

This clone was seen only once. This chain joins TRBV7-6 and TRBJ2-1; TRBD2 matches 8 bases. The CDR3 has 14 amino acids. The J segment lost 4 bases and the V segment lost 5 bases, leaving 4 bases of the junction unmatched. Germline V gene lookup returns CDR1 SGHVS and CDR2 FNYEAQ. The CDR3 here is CASSTGLGYNEQFF. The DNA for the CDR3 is TGTGCCAGCAGCACGGGACTAGGTTACAATGAGCAGTTCTTC.

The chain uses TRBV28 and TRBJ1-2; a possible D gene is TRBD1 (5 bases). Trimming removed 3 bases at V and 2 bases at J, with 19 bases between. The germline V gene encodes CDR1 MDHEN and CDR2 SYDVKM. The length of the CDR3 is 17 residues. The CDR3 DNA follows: TGTGCCAGCAGTTTCGGACCGGGGGTAGTGCCGAACTATGGCTACACCTTC. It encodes CASSFGPGVVPNYGYTF.

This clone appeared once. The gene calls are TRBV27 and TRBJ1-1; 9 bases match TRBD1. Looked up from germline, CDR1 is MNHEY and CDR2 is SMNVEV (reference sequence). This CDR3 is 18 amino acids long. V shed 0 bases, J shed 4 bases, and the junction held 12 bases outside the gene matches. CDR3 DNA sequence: TGTGCCAGCAGTTTATCCTGGGACAGGGTGGTCGGTCTCACTGAAGCTTTCTTT. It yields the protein CASSLSWDRVVGLTEAFF.

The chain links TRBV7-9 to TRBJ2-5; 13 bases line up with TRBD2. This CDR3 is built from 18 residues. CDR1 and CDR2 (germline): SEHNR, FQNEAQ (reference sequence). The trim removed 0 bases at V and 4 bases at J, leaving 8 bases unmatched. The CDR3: CASSLAGLAGTWAETQYF. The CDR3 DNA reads TGTGCCAGCAGCTTAGCGGGACTAGCGGGAACTTGGGCAGAGACCCAGTACTTC.

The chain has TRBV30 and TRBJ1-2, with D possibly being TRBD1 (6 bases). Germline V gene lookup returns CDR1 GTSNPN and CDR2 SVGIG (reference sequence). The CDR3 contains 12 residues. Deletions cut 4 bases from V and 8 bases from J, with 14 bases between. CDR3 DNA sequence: TGTGCCTGGACCTCAGGGGTTGAAGGCTACACCTTC. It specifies CAWTSGVEGYTF.

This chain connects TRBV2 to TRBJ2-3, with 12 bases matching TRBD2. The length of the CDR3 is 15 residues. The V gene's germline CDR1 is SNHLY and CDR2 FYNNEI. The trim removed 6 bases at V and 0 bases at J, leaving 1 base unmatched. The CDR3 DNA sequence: TGTGCCAGCAGGGGGACTAGCGGGAGCACAGATACGCAGTATTTT. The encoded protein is CASRGTSGSTDTQYF.

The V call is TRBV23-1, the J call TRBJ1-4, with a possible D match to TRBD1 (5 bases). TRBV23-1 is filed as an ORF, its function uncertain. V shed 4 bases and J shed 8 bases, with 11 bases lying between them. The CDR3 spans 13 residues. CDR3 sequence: CASSRDLREKLFF. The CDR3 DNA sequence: TGCGCCAGCAGTCGGGACCTCAGAGAAAAACTGTTTTTT.

The CDR3: CASSEASGVRDTQYF. CDR3 DNA: TGTGCCAGCAGCGAGGCCTCGGGAGTTCGGGATACGCAGTATTTT. V and J are TRBV9 and TRBJ2-3, with D maybe TRBD2 (6 bases). V shed 3 bases and J shed 6 bases, with 17 bases lying between them. The CDR3 runs 15 residues. The germline gives CDR1 SGDLS, CDR2 YYNGEE.

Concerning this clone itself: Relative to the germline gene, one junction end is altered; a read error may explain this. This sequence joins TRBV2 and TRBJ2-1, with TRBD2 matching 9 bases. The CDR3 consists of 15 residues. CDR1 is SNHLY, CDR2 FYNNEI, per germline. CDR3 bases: TGTGCCAGCACTGAAGCGGGAGGCTCCTACAATGAGCAGTTCTTC. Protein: CASTEAGGSYNEQFF.

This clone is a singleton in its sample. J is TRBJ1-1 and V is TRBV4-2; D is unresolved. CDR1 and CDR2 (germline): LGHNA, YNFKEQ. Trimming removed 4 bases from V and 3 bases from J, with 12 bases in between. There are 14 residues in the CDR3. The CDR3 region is CASSPLKLDTEAFF. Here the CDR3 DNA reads TGTGCCAGCAGCCCCCTTAAACTTGACACTGAAGCTTTCTTT.

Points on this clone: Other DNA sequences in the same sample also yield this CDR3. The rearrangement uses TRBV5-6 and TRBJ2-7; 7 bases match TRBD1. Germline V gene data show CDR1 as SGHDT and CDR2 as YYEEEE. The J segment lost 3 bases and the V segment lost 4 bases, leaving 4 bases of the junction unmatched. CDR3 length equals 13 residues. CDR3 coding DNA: TGTGCCAGCAGCCCCGACAGGGACTACGAGCAGTACTTC. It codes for CASSPDRDYEQYF.

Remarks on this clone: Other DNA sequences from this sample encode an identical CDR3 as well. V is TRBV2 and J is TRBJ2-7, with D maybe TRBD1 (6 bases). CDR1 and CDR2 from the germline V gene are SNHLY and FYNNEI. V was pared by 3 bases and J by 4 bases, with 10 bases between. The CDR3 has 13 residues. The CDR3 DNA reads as TGTGCCAGCAGTGAGGCCAGGGGTTACGAGCAGTACTTC. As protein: CASSEARGYEQYF.

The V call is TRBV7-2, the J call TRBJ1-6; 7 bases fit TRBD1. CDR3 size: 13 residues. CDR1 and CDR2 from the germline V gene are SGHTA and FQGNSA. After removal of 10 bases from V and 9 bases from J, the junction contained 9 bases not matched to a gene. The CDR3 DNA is TGTGCCACCGCAGGACAGGTTTCTTCACCCCTCCACTTT. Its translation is CATAGQVSSPLHF. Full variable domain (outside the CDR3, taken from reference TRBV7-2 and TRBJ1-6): GAGVSQSPSNKVTEKGKDVELRCDPISGHTALYWYRQSLGQGLEFLIYFQGNSAPDKSGLPSDRFSAERTGGSVSTLTIQRTQQEDSAVYLCATAGQVSSPLHFGNGTRLTVT.

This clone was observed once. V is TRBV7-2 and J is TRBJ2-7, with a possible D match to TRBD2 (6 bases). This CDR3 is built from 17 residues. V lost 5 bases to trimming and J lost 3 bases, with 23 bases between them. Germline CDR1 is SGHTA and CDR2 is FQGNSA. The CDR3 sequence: CASSLRDSTGVIYEQYF. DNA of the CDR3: TGTGCCAGCAGCCTGCGGGACTCTACGGGAGTAATCTACGAGCAGTACTTC.

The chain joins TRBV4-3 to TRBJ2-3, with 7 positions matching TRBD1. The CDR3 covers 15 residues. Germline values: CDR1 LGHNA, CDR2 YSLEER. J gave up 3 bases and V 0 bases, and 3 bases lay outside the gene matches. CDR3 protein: CASSQDRQGTDTQYF. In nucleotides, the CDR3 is TGCGCCAGCAGCCAAGACCGACAGGGAACAGATACGCAGTATTTT.

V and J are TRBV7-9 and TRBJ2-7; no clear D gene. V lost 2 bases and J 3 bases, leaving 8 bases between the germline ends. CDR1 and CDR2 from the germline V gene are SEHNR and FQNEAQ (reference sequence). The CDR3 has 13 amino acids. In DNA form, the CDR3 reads TGTGCCAGCAGCTTAAACTCGGACTACGAGCAGTACTTC. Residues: CASSLNSDYEQYF.

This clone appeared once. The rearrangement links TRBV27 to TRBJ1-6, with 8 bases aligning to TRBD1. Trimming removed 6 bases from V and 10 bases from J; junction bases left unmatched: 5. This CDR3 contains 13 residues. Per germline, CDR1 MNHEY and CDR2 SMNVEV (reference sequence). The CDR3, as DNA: TGTGCCAGCAGGGAACAGGGGGACTCACCCCTCCACTTT. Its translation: CASREQGDSPLHF.

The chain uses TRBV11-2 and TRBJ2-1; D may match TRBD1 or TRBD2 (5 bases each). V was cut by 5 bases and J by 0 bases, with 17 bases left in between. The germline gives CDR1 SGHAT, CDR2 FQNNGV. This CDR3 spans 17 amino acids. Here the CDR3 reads CASSLAPGTNSYNEQFF. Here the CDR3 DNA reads TGTGCCAGCAGCCTAGCCCCCGGGACCAACTCCTACAATGAGCAGTTCTTC.

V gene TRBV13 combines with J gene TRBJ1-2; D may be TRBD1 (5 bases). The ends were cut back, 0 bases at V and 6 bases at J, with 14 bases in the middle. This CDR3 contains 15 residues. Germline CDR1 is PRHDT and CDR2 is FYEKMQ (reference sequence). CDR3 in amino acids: CASSLGRQGGHGYTF. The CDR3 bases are TGTGCCAGCAGCTTAGGCCGGCAGGGAGGCCATGGCTACACCTTC.

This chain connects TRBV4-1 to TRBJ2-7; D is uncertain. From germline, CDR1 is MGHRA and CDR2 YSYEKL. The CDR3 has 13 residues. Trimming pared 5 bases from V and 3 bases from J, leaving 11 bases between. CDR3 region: CASSVLQNYEQYF. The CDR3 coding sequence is TGCGCCAGCAGCGTCTTACAGAACTACGAGCAGTACTTC.

CDR3: CASSYSSDEQYF. Here the CDR3 DNA reads TGTGCCAGCAGTTACTCGTCTGACGAGCAGTACTTC. J is TRBJ2-7 and V is TRBV6-6; D remains ambiguous. Germline lookup yields CDR1 MNHNY and CDR2 SVGAGI (reference sequence). Trimming took off 0 bases at V and 5 bases at J, with 5 bases between the two ends. The CDR3 length is 12 residues.